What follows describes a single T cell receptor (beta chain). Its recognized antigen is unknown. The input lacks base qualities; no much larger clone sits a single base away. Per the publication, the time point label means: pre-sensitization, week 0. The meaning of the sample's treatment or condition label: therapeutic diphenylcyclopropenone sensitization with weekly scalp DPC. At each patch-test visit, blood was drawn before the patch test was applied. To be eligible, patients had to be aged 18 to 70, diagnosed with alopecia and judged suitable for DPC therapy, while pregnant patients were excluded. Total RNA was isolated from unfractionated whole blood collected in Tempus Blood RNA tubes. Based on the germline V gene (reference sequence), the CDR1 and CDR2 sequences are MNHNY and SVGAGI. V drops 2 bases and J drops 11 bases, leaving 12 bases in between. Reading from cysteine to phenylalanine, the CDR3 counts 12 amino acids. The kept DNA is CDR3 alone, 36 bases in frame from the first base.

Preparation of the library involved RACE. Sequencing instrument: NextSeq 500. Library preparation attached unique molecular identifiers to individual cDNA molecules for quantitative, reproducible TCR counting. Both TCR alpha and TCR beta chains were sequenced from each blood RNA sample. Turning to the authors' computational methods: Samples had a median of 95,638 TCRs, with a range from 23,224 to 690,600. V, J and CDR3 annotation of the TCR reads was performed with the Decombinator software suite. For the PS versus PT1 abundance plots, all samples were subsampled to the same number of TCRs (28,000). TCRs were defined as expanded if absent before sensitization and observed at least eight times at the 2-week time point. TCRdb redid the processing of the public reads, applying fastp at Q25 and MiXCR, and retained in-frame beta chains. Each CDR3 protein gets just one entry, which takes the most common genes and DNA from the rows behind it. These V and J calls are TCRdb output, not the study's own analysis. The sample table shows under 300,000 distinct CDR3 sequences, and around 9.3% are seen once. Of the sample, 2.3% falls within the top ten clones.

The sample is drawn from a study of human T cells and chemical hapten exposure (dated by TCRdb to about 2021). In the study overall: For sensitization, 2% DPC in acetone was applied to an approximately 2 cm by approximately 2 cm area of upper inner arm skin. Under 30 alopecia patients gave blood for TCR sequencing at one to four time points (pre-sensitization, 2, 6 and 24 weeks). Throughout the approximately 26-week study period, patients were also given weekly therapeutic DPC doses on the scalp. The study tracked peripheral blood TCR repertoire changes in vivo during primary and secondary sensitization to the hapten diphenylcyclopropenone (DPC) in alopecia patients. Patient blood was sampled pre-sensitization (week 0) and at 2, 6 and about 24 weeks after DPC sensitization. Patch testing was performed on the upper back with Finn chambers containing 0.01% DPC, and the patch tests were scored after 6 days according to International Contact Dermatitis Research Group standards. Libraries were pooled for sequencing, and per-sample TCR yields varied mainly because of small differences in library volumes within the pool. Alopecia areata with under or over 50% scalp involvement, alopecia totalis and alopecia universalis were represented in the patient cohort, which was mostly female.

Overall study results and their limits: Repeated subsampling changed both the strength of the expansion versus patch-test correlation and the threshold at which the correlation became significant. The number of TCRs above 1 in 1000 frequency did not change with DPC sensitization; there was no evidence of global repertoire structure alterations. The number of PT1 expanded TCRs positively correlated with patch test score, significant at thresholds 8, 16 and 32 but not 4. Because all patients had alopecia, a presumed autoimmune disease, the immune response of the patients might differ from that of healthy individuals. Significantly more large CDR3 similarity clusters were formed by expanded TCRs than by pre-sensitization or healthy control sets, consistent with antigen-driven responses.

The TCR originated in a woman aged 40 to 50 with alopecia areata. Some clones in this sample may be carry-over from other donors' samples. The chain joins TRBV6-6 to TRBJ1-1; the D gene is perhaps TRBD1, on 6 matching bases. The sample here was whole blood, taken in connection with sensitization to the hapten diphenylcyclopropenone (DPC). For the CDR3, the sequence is CASSYPEGGAFF. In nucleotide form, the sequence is TGTGCCAGCAGTTACCCGGAGGGGGGGGCTTTCTTT.